The 20 T cell receptor beta chains listed next were all sequenced from one sample in a study of CD8 T cells in ankylosing spondylitis. TCRdb re-analysed the 5' RACE reads in MiXCR, keeping a single row per CDR3 protein. The data show under 300,000 distinct CDR3 sequences, 7.5% to 9% seen once. The sequencing sample was made of blood, either unsorted or a sorted T cell fraction (not recorded which). The receptors come from a male donor with ankylosing spondylitis or in good health (not recorded which).

This clonotype was picked up many times. The V and J genes are TRBV5-1 and TRBJ2-3, with TRBD2 identical over 9 bases. The CDR3 runs 15 residues. Germline V lookup: CDR1 SGHRS, CDR2 YFSETQ. V was clipped by 2 bases and J by 4 bases; unmatched bases: 5. In nucleotides, the CDR3 is TGCGCCAGCAGCTTTGTAGCGGGAGAGGCAGATACGCAGTATTTT. Its protein product is CASSFVAGEADTQYF.

This clonotype was counted many times. The chain has TRBV7-9 and TRBJ2-3, with D possibly being TRBD1 (6 bases). The germline V gene encodes CDR1 SEHNR and CDR2 FQNEAQ (reference sequence). Trimming took off 11 bases at V and 5 bases at J, with 17 bases between the two ends. This CDR3 is built from 13 residues. CDR3 bases: TGTGCCTCAGGGGACGGAGGAAGAGATACGCAGTATTTT. Translated: CASGDGGRDTQYF.

This clonotype was detected ten times or more. This sequence joins TRBV7-9 and TRBJ1-1; TRBD1 aligns across 7 bases. Germline assignment: CDR1 SEHNR and CDR2 FQNEAQ (reference sequence). CDR3 length equals 15 residues. The V gene end was trimmed by 2 bases and the J gene end by 4 bases; junction bases not matched to a gene: 7. Here the CDR3 reads CASSLSPGGSTEAFF. CDR3 DNA: TGTGCCAGCAGCTTAAGTCCAGGGGGTAGCACTGAAGCTTTCTTT.

This clonotype was seen many times. CDR3 sequence (DNA): TGTGCCAGCAGTCCCTACATACGGGGGGACCAAGAGACCCAGTACTTC. Protein sequence: CASSPYIRGDQETQYF. The chain has TRBV12-3 or TRBV12-4 and TRBJ2-5; 7 nucleotides match TRBD2. This CDR3 is built from 16 residues. V gave up 5 bases and J gave up 0 bases; unmatched junction bases: 9.

The table lists this clonotype with a few counts. The rearrangement links TRBV5-5 to TRBJ2-6; D is unresolved. This CDR3 has 18 amino acids. Looked up from germline, CDR1 is SGHKS and CDR2 is YYEKEE (reference sequence). Trimming left V 5 bases short and J 0 bases short, with 18 bases between. The CDR3 spells CASRLWAGALSGANVLTF. CDR3 DNA: TGTGCCAGCAGGTTATGGGCAGGTGCCCTCTCTGGGGCCAACGTCCTGACTTTC.

The table lists this clonotype with many counts. The rearrangement joins TRBV5-1 to TRBJ1-5; weak D call: TRBD1 (6 bases). The germline V gene encodes CDR1 SGHRS and CDR2 YFSETQ. Trimming stripped 4 bases from V and 2 bases from J, with 13 bases between. The CDR3 consists of 15 residues. In nucleotides, the CDR3 is TGCGCCAGCAGCGATGGGACAAGGGGCAATCAGCCCCAGCATTTT. Encoded protein: CASSDGTRGNQPQHF.

This clonotype appeared many times. This chain joins TRBV4-3 and TRBJ2-2, with a tentative D call TRBD2 (6 bases). The germline CDR1 and CDR2 sequences are LGHNA and YSLEER. The V end was cut by 0 bases, the J end by 2 bases, with 10 bases between. The CDR3 runs to 16 residues. The CDR3: CASSQEGTVNTGELFF. Here the CDR3 DNA reads TGCGCCAGCAGCCAAGAAGGGACTGTTAACACCGGGGAGCTGTTTTTT.

This clonotype was counted between two and nine times. The chain employs TRBV3-1 and TRBJ2-5; tentatively, D is TRBD2 (6 bases). Germline values: CDR1 LGHDT, CDR2 YNNKEL (reference sequence). The V end lost 0 bases, the J end lost 14 bases, and 25 bases lay between the germline ends. The CDR3 has 16 amino acids. DNA of the CDR3: TGTGCCAGCAGCCAAGACCGCGGGACCCCCCGGGGACCCAGATACTTC. Translating it yields CASSQDRGTPRGPRYF.

This clonotype was counted ten times or more. V usage is TRBV9 and J usage is TRBJ1-1; 11 bases match TRBD1. V was clipped by 4 bases and J by 8 bases; unmatched bases: 7. Germline V gives CDR1 SGDLS, CDR2 YYNGEE. The CDR3 runs 14 residues. CDR3: CASSLGTGGREAFF. The CDR3 nucleotides are TGTGCCAGCAGCTTAGGGACAGGGGGTCGGGAAGCTTTCTTT.

The chain links TRBV25-1 to TRBJ2-2, with TRBD2 identical over 10 bases. Germline CDR1 and CDR2: MGHDK and SYGVNS. The CDR3 length is 15 residues. The V and J ends lost 4 bases and 7 bases, in that order; junction bases with no gene match: 6. The CDR3 reads CASSGAGGPDGELFF. Here the CDR3 DNA reads TGTGCCAGCAGTGGAGCGGGGGGGCCGGACGGGGAGCTGTTTTTT. Complete variable domain (other parts from reference TRBV25-1 and TRBJ2-2): EADIYQTPRYLVIGTGKKITLECSQTMGHDKMYWYQQDPGMELHLIHYSYGVNSTEKGDLSSESTVSRIRTEHFPLTLESARPSHTSQYLCASSGAGGPDGELFFGEGSRLTVL.

This clonotype was observed many times. The chain has TRBV20-1 and TRBJ1-4; the D gene is possibly TRBD1 (5 bases). The V end lost 6 bases, the J end lost 1 base, and 15 bases lay between the germline ends. The CDR3 loop spans 15 amino acids. The germline gives CDR1 DFQATT, CDR2 SNEGSKA (reference sequence). The CDR3 loop is CSAAVGGGTNEKLFF. CDR3 DNA sequence: TGCAGTGCCGCTGTGGGGGGGGGAACTAATGAAAAACTGTTTTTT.

This clonotype was counted at least ten times. The chain uses TRBV12-3 or TRBV12-4 and TRBJ2-7; D is unresolved. The CDR3 loop spans 14 amino acids. With 3 bases removed from V and 0 bases from J, the gap between germline ends came to 9 bases. CDR3 nucleotide sequence: TGTGCCAGCAGTTTCCGGACGCTCTCCTACGAGCAGTACTTC. This gives the protein CASSFRTLSYEQYF.

This clonotype occurred a few times. CDR3 nucleotides: TGTGCCAGCAGCGTCGGCCCCGGAGGAGATTCACCCCTCCACTTT. It is translated as CASSVGPGGDSPLHF. The chain is built from TRBV9 and TRBJ1-6; D unclear. V dropped 2 bases and J dropped 8 bases, with 14 bases sitting between them. Looked up from germline, CDR1 is SGDLS and CDR2 is YYNGEE. The CDR3 has 15 amino acids.

In this sample, this clonotype turned up a few times. This chain links TRBV7-9 with TRBJ1-1, with 11 bases identical to TRBD1. CDR3 length: 15 amino acids. Losses at the gene ends were 4 bases for V and 1 base for J; bases not matched to a gene: 2. Germline CDR1 is SEHNR and CDR2 is FQNEAQ (reference sequence). The DNA for the CDR3 is TGTGCCAGCAGCTCGGACAGGGGGCCGAACACTGAAGCTTTCTTT. Translating gives CASSSDRGPNTEAFF.

This clonotype was recorded many times. The V call is TRBV4-3, the J call TRBJ2-1; 7 bases line up with TRBD2. V dropped 0 bases and J dropped 12; count of bases not matched to a gene: 5. This CDR3 region has 13 residues. Germline V gene data show CDR1 as LGHNA and CDR2 as YSLEER. CDR3 residues: CASSQDIWEGQFF. CDR3 nucleotides: TGCGCCAGCAGCCAAGATATATGGGAGGGGCAGTTCTTC.

Many counts were recorded for this clonotype. The V call is TRBV5-1, the J call TRBJ1-1, with 7 bases that match TRBD1. Germline CDR1 reads SGHRS; CDR2 reads YFSETQ. V lost 4 bases, J lost 1 base, and 4 bases stayed unmatched. This CDR3 contains 14 residues. CDR3 region: CASSDGTENTEAFF. CDR3 nucleotides: TGCGCCAGCAGCGACGGGACAGAGAACACTGAAGCTTTCTTT. The full variable domain, completed using reference TRBV5-1 and TRBJ1-1, is KAGVTQTPRYLIKTRGQQVTLSCSPISGHRSVSWYQQTPGQGLQFLFEYFSETQRNKGNFPGRFSGRQFSNSRSEMNVSTLELGDSALYLCASSDGTENTEAFFGQGTRLTVV.

This clonotype was counted ten times or more. The J gene is TRBJ2-1, the V gene TRBV4-2; 7 bases are shared with TRBD2. This CDR3 has 15 amino acids. The ends lost 1 base at V and 0 bases at J; junction bases unmatched: 0. The V gene's germline CDR1 is LGHNA and CDR2 YNFKEQ. This chain's CDR3 is CASSQGTSSYNEQFF. The CDR3 region has the DNA TGTGCCAGCAGCCAAGGGACTAGCTCCTACAATGAGCAGTTCTTC.

The chain joins TRBV5-5 to TRBJ1-2; D is possibly TRBD1 (5 bases). The CDR3 has 13 amino acids. Germline V CDR1 and CDR2: SGHKS, YYEKEE (reference sequence). The V and J ends lost 7 bases and 2 bases respectively, with 12 bases between them. CDR3 bases: TGTGCCAGCGGTTCAGGGACGAACTATGGCTACACCTTC. This encodes CASGSGTNYGYTF.

The V call is TRBV5-5, the J call TRBJ1-1, with 8 bases aligning to TRBD1. V lost 3 bases, J lost 4 bases, and 8 bases stayed unmatched. Germline V lookup: CDR1 SGHKS, CDR2 YYEKEE (reference sequence). This CDR3 has 15 residues. CDR3 in amino acids: CASSSQTGEGTEAFF. The CDR3 DNA sequence: TGTGCCAGCAGCTCGCAGACAGGGGAGGGCACTGAAGCTTTCTTT.

This clonotype was seen a handful of times. The CDR3 DNA follows: TGTGCCAGCAGTGACCGGGACAGGGGATTGGATACGCAGTATTTT. This sequence encodes CASSDRDRGLDTQYF. This sequence joins TRBV6-1 and TRBJ2-3; 10 bases line up with TRBD1. The CDR3 spans 15 residues. CDR1 and CDR2 (germline): MNHNS, SASEGT. V lost 3 bases to trimming and J lost 6 bases; unmatched junction nucleotides: 6.